One and the same sample provided the 7 T cell receptor beta chains below, sequenced in a study of blood T cell repertoires in COVID-19. This table comes from immunoSEQ multiplex PCR, and its TCRdb copy is limited to in-frame clones, with some not included. The data hold around 24,000 clones, with roughly 80% observed a single time. The source material was peripheral blood. The receptors here all came from a woman older than 75 with acute or convalescent COVID-19.

V is TRBV30 and J is TRBJ2-3, with 8 bases fitting TRBD2. Germline assignment: CDR1 GTSNPN and CDR2 SVGIG (reference sequence). V shed 3 bases, J shed 1 base, and the junction held 6 bases outside the gene matches. The CDR3 has 15 amino acids. CDR3: CAWRLAGTGTDTQYF. The CDR3 DNA reads TGTGCCTGGAGGCTAGCGGGTACGGGCACAGATACGCAGTATTTT.

The genes are TRBV30 and TRBJ2-1; 9 bases line up with TRBD2. Germline CDR1 is GTSNPN and CDR2 is SVGIG (reference sequence). The CDR3 is made up of 14 amino acids. Trimming cost V 3 bases and J 5 bases; bases outside gene matches: 5. The CDR3 is CAWRAQRGDNEQFF. In DNA form, the CDR3 reads TGTGCCTGGAGAGCTCAGCGGGGGGACAATGAGCAGTTCTTC.

This clone occurred once. The chain has TRBV6-6 and TRBJ2-7, with 9 bases matching TRBD1. From germline, CDR1 is MNHNY and CDR2 SVGAGI (reference sequence). CDR3 length equals 13 residues. Unmatched junction bases numbered 6, after V lost 9 bases and J lost 3 bases. In DNA, the CDR3 is TGTGCCAGTACGGGACAGGGAATCTACGAGCAGTACTTC. It yields the protein CASTGQGIYEQYF.

The rearrangement uses TRBV24-1 and TRBJ2-3; D is perhaps TRBD2 (5 bases). The CDR3 has 14 residues. Germline values: CDR1 KGHDR, CDR2 SFDVKD. Trimming took 6 bases from V and 0 from J, leaving 9 bases between them. CDR3 nucleotide sequence: TGTGCCACCAGTTCTACGGGAAGCACAGATACGCAGTATTTT. Protein: CATSSTGSTDTQYF.

The rearrangement links TRBV5-4 to TRBJ1-1; tentative D call: TRBD1 (5 bases). The germline V and J ends were trimmed by 6 bases and 5 bases, with 14 bases remaining between them. The length of the CDR3 is 13 residues. Germline V gives CDR1 SGHNT, CDR2 YYREEE (reference sequence). The CDR3 DNA reads as TGTGCCAGCACCCAACCCGGGGGAACTGAAGCTTTCTTT. This translates into CASTQPGGTEAFF.

This CDR3 is CASSLKGQGATGANVLTF. In DNA, the CDR3 is TGTGCCAGCAGCTTAAAAGGACAGGGGGCAACTGGGGCCAACGTCCTGACTTTC. The chain couples TRBV7-3 to TRBJ2-6; 11 positions agree with TRBD1. The CDR3 extends over 18 amino acids. CDR1 is SGHTA, CDR2 FQGTGA, per germline. V trimming: 1 base; J trimming: 2 bases; junction bases outside the gene matches: 4.

This chain connects TRBV30 to TRBJ1-1; D not resolved. Germline lookup yields CDR1 GTSNPN and CDR2 SVGIG (reference sequence). V dropped 2 bases and J dropped 4 bases, with 8 bases sitting between them. The length of the CDR3 is 12 residues. The CDR3 spells CAWSPRVTEAFF. CDR3 in DNA: TGTGCCTGGAGTCCCCGAGTCACTGAAGCTTTCTTT.